A selection of T cell receptor beta chains follows, all from one sample in a study of response to subunit inactivated influenza vaccine. One entry per CDR3 protein results from TCRdb running MiXCR on the RT-PCR reads. The sample carries hundreds of thousands of distinct CDR3 sequences, 15% to 17% recorded once. The sequencing here drew on PBMCs from blood, taken 12 days after vaccination. Every receptor here comes from a man aged 45-65 years who received an inactivated influenza vaccine. Both conserved end residues are part of each CDR3. The order of the fields is CDR3 protein, CDR3 DNA, clone size, J gene, V gene, CDR3 length, D gene. A D gene is named only where the DNA matches it firmly. Some rows have no size entry. The others give once, few or many, or a class for an expanded clone.

CASSPRTSGSLYNEQFF	TGTGCCAGCAGCCCGAGGACTAGCGGGAGCCTGTACAATGAGCAGTTCTTC	few	TRBJ2-1	TRBV7-3	17	TRBD2
CASSPGTGGSANYGYTF	TGTGCCAGCAGTCCTGGGACAGGGGGATCTGCTAACTATGGCTACACCTTC	few	TRBJ1-2	TRBV27	17	TRBD1
CASGPGLEYEQYF	TGTGCCAGTGGACCGGGACTAGAATACGAGCAGTACTTC	-	TRBJ2-7	TRBV19	13	TRBD2
CASSPAGLETQYF	TGTGCCAGCTCACCCGCCGGGTTAGAGACCCAGTACTTC	few	TRBJ2-5	TRBV18	13	-
CASNLAGAVGTDTQYF	TGTGCCAGCAACTTAGCGGGCGCCGTGGGGACAGATACGCAGTATTTT	few	TRBJ2-3	TRBV27	16	TRBD2
CASSQRPGQGNPEAFF	TGTGCCAGCAGCCAGAGACCGGGACAGGGCAACCCTGAAGCTTTCTTT	-	TRBJ1-1	TRBV4-2	16	TRBD1
CASSLGTGVAGATQYF	TGTGCCAGCAGCTTAGGTACGGGGGTAGCAGGAGCTACGCAGTATTTT	once	TRBJ2-3	TRBV7-2	16	-
CASSQSGTSGALSQETQYF	TGTGCCAGCAGCCAGTCCGGGACTAGCGGGGCCTTATCCCAAGAGACCCAGTACTTC	few	TRBJ2-5	TRBV11-2	19	TRBD2
CAWRWGSEETQYF	TGTGCCTGGAGGTGGGGCAGCGAGGAGACCCAGTACTTC	-	TRBJ2-5	TRBV30	13	-
CASSQPGTGVEKLFF	TGTGCCAGCAGCCAACCCGGGACAGGGGTTGAAAAACTGTTTTTT	-	TRBJ1-4	TRBV7-9	15	TRBD1
CASTRDRAGELFF	TGTGCCAGCACCCGGGACAGGGCCGGGGAGCTGTTTTTT	many	TRBJ2-2	TRBV12-3/TRBV12-4	13	TRBD1
CSVPGGPPAGELFF	TGCAGCGTTCCAGGGGGCCCCCCCGCCGGGGAGCTGTTTTTT	few	TRBJ2-2	TRBV29-1	14	TRBD1
CASSGGFQEAFF	TGTGCCAGCAGTGGGGGCTTCCAAGAAGCTTTCTTT	-	TRBJ1-1	TRBV9	12	-
CASSFTGSGNTIYF	TGTGCCAGCAGTTTTACAGGTTCAGGAAACACCATATATTTT	many	TRBJ1-3	TRBV12-3/TRBV12-4	14	-
CSARDPQSVATDTQYF	TGCAGTGCTAGAGATCCCCAATCTGTTGCTACAGATACGCAGTATTTT	-	TRBJ2-3	TRBV20-1	16	-
CASSQGETRAGNEQFF	TGCGCCAGCAGCCAAGGGGAAACGCGGGCTGGGAATGAGCAGTTCTTC	few	TRBJ2-1	TRBV4-1	16	-
CASSQNSWSYEQYF	TGTGCCAGCAGCCAGAATAGTTGGTCCTACGAGCAGTACTTC	-	TRBJ2-7	TRBV11-1	14	-
CASSSIPLLNQDSQETQYF	TGTGCCAGCAGTTCTATCCCCTTACTAAATCAGGACTCCCAAGAGACCCAGTACTTC	few	TRBJ2-5	TRBV6-5	19	-
CASSRLGDRDTEAFF	TGTGCCAGCAGCCGCCTTGGGGACAGGGACACTGAAGCTTTCTTT	-	TRBJ1-1	TRBV7-9	15	TRBD1
CASSPRTSGGANTDTQYF	TGCGCCAGCAGCCCTCGGACTAGCGGGGGAGCTAACACAGATACGCAGTATTTT	-	TRBJ2-3	TRBV4-1	18	TRBD2
CASRMTTAKNIQYF	TGTGCCAGCAGGATGACTACAGCCAAAAACATTCAGTACTTC	many	TRBJ2-4	TRBV12-3/TRBV12-4	14	-
CASSDLYREGLNAGTQYF	TGTGCCAGCAGCGACCTCTACCGGGAGGGCCTAAACGCGGGGACGCAGTATTTT	few	TRBJ2-3	TRBV11-2	18	TRBD2
CASSTYYNEQFF	TGTGCCAGCAGTACCTACTACAATGAGCAGTTCTTC	few	TRBJ2-1	TRBV6-2/TRBV6-3	12	-
CAISEGTGDEGYTF	TGTGCCATCAGTGAAGGGACAGGGGACGAGGGCTACACCTTC	-	TRBJ1-2	TRBV10-3	14	TRBD1
CSVAETSKSDEQYF	TGCAGCGTTGCGGAGACGTCGAAGTCAGACGAGCAGTACTTC	few	TRBJ2-7	TRBV29-1	14	-
CASSLGPRTSGNNEQFF	TGTGCCAGCAGCTTAGGACCGAGGACTAGCGGAAATAATGAGCAGTTCTTC	-	TRBJ2-1	TRBV7-6	17	TRBD2
CSAGTSYEQYF	TGCAGCGCCGGGACAAGTTACGAGCAGTACTTC	-	TRBJ2-7	TRBV29-1	11	-
CASGQSADTQYF	TGTGCCAGCGGACAGTCGGCAGATACGCAGTATTTT	few	TRBJ2-3	TRBV6-2/TRBV6-3	12	-
CASSRATEQIYEQYF	TGCGCCAGCAGTAGGGCAACCGAACAAATTTACGAGCAGTACTTC	-	TRBJ2-7	TRBV4-3	15	-
CASSFQAGLQETQYF	TGTGCCAGCAGTTTTCAGGCAGGACTTCAAGAGACCCAGTACTTC	few	TRBJ2-5	TRBV12-3/TRBV12-4	15	-
CASSLRTQAQDTQYF	TGCGCCAGCAGCCTCAGGACTCAGGCACAAGATACGCAGTATTTT	-	TRBJ2-3	TRBV4-1	15	-
CSVDPRGQGTEQYF	TGCAGCGTTGACCCCCGGGGACAGGGGACCGAGCAGTACTTC	many	TRBJ2-7	TRBV29-1	14	TRBD1
CASSLDLSGTAHEKLFF	TGCGCCAGCAGCTTGGACCTTTCCGGGACAGCCCATGAAAAACTGTTTTTT	few	TRBJ1-4	TRBV5-1	17	TRBD1
CASSHPGQWTGELFF	TGTGCCAGTAGCCATCCGGGACAATGGACCGGGGAGCTGTTTTTT	many	TRBJ2-2	TRBV19	15	-